One sample yielded the 20 T cell receptor beta chains listed below, sequenced in a study of shared clonotypes between healthy human individuals. Some clones are missing from TCRdb's copy, which holds only in-frame ones; the method was immunoSEQ multiplex PCR. Seen here are around 240,000 clones, 65% observed once, and the top ten hold around 10%. Material: memory CD4+ T cells sorted from blood. Subset described: CD45RA-negative fraction. Every receptor here comes from a man aged 25-45 years in good health.

The rearrangement joins TRBV25-1 to TRBJ2-1, with D maybe TRBD1 (6 bases). The V end was cut by 1 base, the J end by 9 bases, with 19 bases between. This CDR3 region has 16 residues. The germline gives CDR1 MGHDK, CDR2 SYGVNS. The CDR3 here is CASSELQGIDGGEQFF. CDR3 DNA sequence: TGTGCCAGCAGTGAATTACAGGGTATCGATGGGGGTGAGCAGTTCTTC.

The rearrangement links TRBV18 to TRBJ1-1; unclear D gene. This CDR3 region has 15 residues. V lost 2 bases, J lost 9 bases, and 19 bases lay in between. From germline, CDR1 is KGHSH and CDR2 LQKENI. The CDR3 loop reads CASSPGFASLSQAFF. CDR3 DNA sequence: TGTGCCAGCTCACCAGGGTTCGCTTCCCTGTCCCAAGCTTTCTTT.

The rearrangement joins TRBV5-1 to TRBJ1-3, with D tentatively TRBD1 (5 bases). Germline V gives CDR1 SGHRS, CDR2 YFSETQ. V lost 0 bases and J 6 bases, leaving 19 bases between the germline ends. The CDR3 is made up of 17 amino acids. CDR3 DNA: TGCGCCAGCAGCTTGGGCGCCTCCGGGACCGCGGCAAACACCATATATTTT. Translated, it gives CASSLGASGTAANTIYF.

The chain employs TRBV7-9 and TRBJ2-7; D gene ambiguous. Germline lookup yields CDR1 SEHNR and CDR2 FQNEAQ (reference sequence). V was trimmed by 1 base and J by 1 base, leaving 2 bases between them. The CDR3 totals 12 residues. The CDR3, as DNA: TGTGCCAGCAGCTTAGGATCCTACGAGCAGTACTTC. Translating it yields CASSLGSYEQYF.

This clone was observed a single time. The V and J genes are TRBV11-2 and TRBJ2-7; 10 bases are shared with TRBD2. CDR3 length: 15 residues. The germline V gene encodes CDR1 SGHAT and CDR2 FQNNGV. J gave up 1 base and V 4 bases, and 4 bases lay outside the gene matches. CDR3 nucleotides: TGTGCCAGCAGCTCTAGCGGGGGAAGGTCCTACGAGCAGTACTTC. Amino acid sequence: CASSSSGGRSYEQYF. Drawing the rest from reference TRBV11-2 and TRBJ2-7, the complete variable domain is EAGVAQSPRYKIIEKRQSVAFWCNPISGHATLYWYQQILGQGPKLLIQFQNNGVVDDSQLPKDRFSAERLKGVDSTLKIQPAKLEDSAVYLCASSSSGGRSYEQYFGPGTRLTVT.

This clone was recorded at least ten times. V usage is TRBV7-8 and J usage is TRBJ2-3; D is unclear. Germline loops: CDR1 SGHVS, CDR2 FQNEAQ. The CDR3 extends over 14 amino acids. Trimming shortened V by 5 bases and J by 4 bases, and 13 bases separated the two germline ends. The CDR3: CASSRQGRSDTQYF. DNA for the CDR3: TGTGCCAGCAGCCGACAAGGTAGATCAGATACGCAGTATTTT.

The genes are TRBV6-1 and TRBJ2-1; 10 positions agree with TRBD1. V lost 6 bases, J lost 5 bases, and 4 bases stayed unmatched. The CDR3 length is 14 residues. Germline V gene sequence: CDR1 MNHNS, CDR2 SASEGT. The CDR3 reads CASRGTGVHNEQFF. CDR3 bases: TGTGCCAGCAGGGGGACAGGGGTCCACAATGAGCAGTTCTTC.

The V gene is TRBV7-9, the J gene TRBJ1-1, with D possibly matching TRBD1 (5 bases). CDR3 length equals 14 residues. V lost 3 bases, J lost 2 bases, and 10 bases lay in between. Germline loops: CDR1 SEHNR, CDR2 FQNEAQ (reference sequence). CDR3 sequence reads: CASSLGRINTEAFF. Written as DNA, the CDR3 is TGTGCCAGCAGCTTGGGACGGATAAACACTGAAGCTTTCTTT.

This CDR3 reads CASSALAGATDTQYF. The CDR3 nucleotides are TGTGCCAGCAGTGCACTAGCGGGCGCCACAGATACGCAGTATTTT. This sequence joins TRBV6-4 and TRBJ2-3; TRBD2 agrees at 9 bases. CDR3 size: 15 residues. The germline CDR1 and CDR2 sequences are MRHNA and SNTAGT. J gave up 2 bases and V 4 bases, and 4 bases lay outside the gene matches.

V gene TRBV12-5 combines with J gene TRBJ2-1; 10 positions match TRBD2. There are 14 residues in the CDR3. Trimming cost V 1 base and J 8 bases; bases outside gene matches: 2. Germline-derived CDR1 and CDR2 are LGHNT and FRNRAP. CDR3 residues: CASGLASGSDEQFF. As DNA, the CDR3 is TGTGCTAGTGGTTTGGCTAGCGGGAGCGATGAGCAGTTCTTC. Full variable domain (remainder filled in from reference TRBV12-5 and TRBJ2-1): DARVTQTPRHKVTEMGQEVTMRCQPILGHNTVFWYRQTMMQGLELLAYFRNRAPLDDSGMPKDRFSAEMPDATLATLKIQPSEPRDSAVYFCASGLASGSDEQFFGPGTRLTVL.

The CDR3 region is CAWGRSGSSIGELFF. Here the CDR3 DNA reads TGTGCCTGGGGTCGTAGCGGGAGTTCAATCGGGGAGCTGTTTTTT. The chain carries TRBV30 and TRBJ2-2, with 9 positions matching TRBD2. CDR3 length equals 15 residues. V lost 5 bases and J lost 7; bases outside the gene matches: 11. Germline loops: CDR1 GTSNPN, CDR2 SVGIG (reference sequence).

The rearrangement joins TRBV13 to TRBJ2-1, with D perhaps matching TRBD1 (6 bases). The CDR3 is made up of 14 amino acids. The germline CDR1 and CDR2 sequences are PRHDT and FYEKMQ (reference sequence). V was cut by 0 bases and J by 8 bases, with 11 bases left in between. DNA for the CDR3: TGTGCCAGCAGCTTAGGGTACAGGGACGATGAGCAGTTCTTC. As protein: CASSLGYRDDEQFF.

This clone was seen more than once but under ten times. The chain has TRBV6-5 and TRBJ1-1; D is unclear. The CDR3 extends over 13 amino acids. Deletions cut 6 bases from V and 0 bases from J, with 8 bases between. The germline V gene encodes CDR1 MNHEY and CDR2 SVGAGI. CDR3 amino acids: CASRIQMNTEAFF. CDR3 bases: TGTGCCAGCAGGATACAGATGAACACTGAAGCTTTCTTT.

The sample holds a few counts of this clone. This chain links TRBV2 with TRBJ2-7; possible D gene TRBD1, 6 bases. The CDR3 runs 12 residues. The V gene's germline CDR1 is SNHLY and CDR2 FYNNEI. V was clipped by 10 bases and J by 3 bases, with 13 bases between them. CDR3 nucleotides: TGTGCCACGAAGGGGGACGACTACGAGCAGTACTTC. This sequence encodes CATKGDDYEQYF.

Only a few counts were recorded for this clone. The chain recombines TRBV7-9 with TRBJ2-7; 8 bases match TRBD1. Germline-derived CDR1 and CDR2 are SEHNR and FQNEAQ (reference sequence). After removal of 2 bases from V and 0 bases from J, the junction contained 3 bases not matched to a gene. The CDR3 consists of 15 residues. The CDR3 sequence: CASSLRTGTSYEQYF. The CDR3 region has the DNA TGTGCCAGCAGCTTAAGGACAGGGACCTCCTACGAGCAGTACTTC.

This clone showed up just a few times. This sequence joins TRBV7-2 and TRBJ1-1; D call uncertain. Germline CDR1 and CDR2: SGHTA and FQGNSA. With 2 bases removed from V and 3 bases from J, the gap between germline ends came to 10 bases. This CDR3 spans 14 amino acids. The CDR3 region has the DNA TGTGCCAGCAGCTTACCCGGGTTTTACACTGAAGCTTTCTTT. Translating gives CASSLPGFYTEAFF.

The CDR3 loop reads CASSVALAGGTDTQYF. CDR3 sequence (DNA): TGTGCCAGCAGCGTAGCTCTTGCGGGAGGCACAGATACGCAGTATTTT. The chain couples TRBV9 to TRBJ2-3; 7 bases map to TRBD2. CDR3 length: 16 residues. Germline V gene sequence: CDR1 SGDLS, CDR2 YYNGEE. V trimming: 0 bases; J trimming: 1 base; junction bases outside the gene matches: 5.

The chain has TRBV28 and TRBJ2-7; 8 positions agree with TRBD2. Per the germline V gene, CDR1 is MDHEN and CDR2 is SYDVKM. The length of the CDR3 is 12 residues. Trimming cost V 10 bases and J 2 bases; bases outside gene matches: 4. In DNA form, the CDR3 reads TGTGCCATTAGCGGGACCCCCTACGAGCAGTACTTC. It yields the protein CAISGTPYEQYF.

The J gene is TRBJ2-1, the V gene TRBV27, with TRBD2 as a possible D gene (5 bases). CDR1 is MNHEY, CDR2 SMNVEV, per germline (reference sequence). V lost 2 bases and J 0 bases, leaving 14 bases between the germline ends. This CDR3 is 17 amino acids long. DNA of the CDR3: TGTGCCAGCAGTTTAACCTCCGGGATAAGCTCCTACAATGAGCAGTTCTTC. Residues: CASSLTSGISSYNEQFF.

In this sample, this clone turned up a few times. The chain uses TRBV5-1 and TRBJ2-1; a possible D gene is TRBD1 (5 bases). Germline loops: CDR1 SGHRS, CDR2 YFSETQ. The CDR3 has 13 amino acids. The V end was cut by 4 bases, the J end by 3 bases, with 8 bases between. CDR3 sequence: CASSPQDYNEQFF. The CDR3, as DNA: TGCGCCAGCAGCCCACAGGACTACAATGAGCAGTTCTTC.